Below are 32 T cell receptor beta chains sequenced from a single sample in a study of blood T cell repertoires in COVID-19. Clones were sequenced by immunoSEQ multiplex PCR, and TCRdb holds only the in-frame ones, with some missing. The sample has approximately 40,000 clones; 75% to 90% are singletons. Sequencing used peripheral blood. The receptors derive from a man between 60 and 70 years old with acute or convalescent COVID-19.

The genes are TRBV24-1 and TRBJ1-6; weak D call: TRBD1 (5 bases). Trimming removed 3 bases at V and 8 bases at J, with 13 bases between. Germline loops: CDR1 KGHDR, CDR2 SFDVKD. This CDR3 has 15 amino acids. Here the CDR3 reads CATSDGGLSDSPLHF. Here the CDR3 DNA reads TGTGCCACCAGTGATGGGGGACTTTCCGATTCACCCCTCCACTTT.

The gene calls are TRBV6-2 or TRBV6-3 and TRBJ2-1; 9 bases line up with TRBD2. The CDR3 length is 16 residues. Looked up from germline, CDR1 is MNHEY and CDR2 is SVGEGT. Germline trimming cut 4 bases from V and 7 bases from J; bases unmatched to any gene: 11. CDR3 coding DNA: TGTGCCAGCAGTTTTAACCTAGCGGGACCTGGTAATGAGCAGTTCTTC. As protein: CASSFNLAGPGNEQFF.

The V and J genes are TRBV28 and TRBJ1-1; 8 bases fit TRBD1. V lost 5 bases, J lost 5 bases, and 7 bases stayed unmatched. This CDR3 is 14 amino acids long. In germline, CDR1 is MDHEN, CDR2 SYDVKM. CDR3: CASSPTGEGTEAFF. CDR3 bases: TGTGCCAGCAGTCCGACAGGGGAAGGGACTGAAGCTTTCTTT. Full variable domain (missing parts from reference TRBV28 and TRBJ1-1): DVKVTQSSRYLVKRTGEKVFLECVQDMDHENMFWYRQDPGLGLRLIYFSYDVKMKEKGDIPEGYSVSREKKERFSLILESASTNQTSMYLCASSPTGEGTEAFFGQGTRLTVV.

The rearrangement joins TRBV28 to TRBJ2-7; tentatively, D is TRBD1 (6 bases). Per the germline V gene, CDR1 is MDHEN and CDR2 is SYDVKM. V gave up 6 bases and J gave up 2 bases, with 17 bases separating them. This CDR3 region has 15 residues. Here the CDR3 DNA reads TGTGCCAGCAGACGCGGCCGGGACACAACCTACGAGCAGTACTTC. Translation gives CASRRGRDTTYEQYF.

The chain carries TRBV6-1 and TRBJ2-7, with TRBD2 as a possible D gene (5 bases). CDR3 length equals 14 residues. V was pared by 0 bases and J by 1 base, with 7 bases between. From germline, CDR1 is MNHNS and CDR2 SASEGT. CDR3 DNA: TGTGCCAGCAGTGAAGCGGACTGGTCCTACGAGCAGTACGTC. This encodes CASSEADWSYEQYV.

This clone appeared a few times. V gene TRBV6-5 combines with J gene TRBJ1-5; the D gene is possibly TRBD1 (6 bases). V was pared by 8 bases and J by 4 bases, with 18 bases between. The CDR3 sequence is 15 residues long. Per the germline V gene, CDR1 is MNHEY and CDR2 is SVGAGI. The CDR3 spells CASSGTPFNNQPQHF. For the CDR3, the DNA is TGTGCCAGCTCTGGGACACCATTTAATAATCAGCCCCAGCATTTT.

This chain uses TRBV28 with TRBJ2-1, with D possibly being TRBD1 (6 bases). CDR1 is MDHEN, CDR2 SYDVKM, per germline. The CDR3 runs 14 residues. V was trimmed by 6 bases and J by 9 bases, leaving 18 bases between them. The CDR3 bases are TGTGCCAGCAGCCCAGGTGGTAGGGGGAGTGAGCAGTTCTTC. The encoded protein is CASSPGGRGSEQFF.

The chain combines TRBV6-2 or TRBV6-3 with TRBJ1-2, with a possible D match to TRBD1 (5 bases). Per the germline V gene, CDR1 is MNHEY and CDR2 is SVGEGT. V was pared by 6 bases and J by 2 bases, with 22 bases between. The CDR3 contains 17 residues. DNA for the CDR3: TGTGCCAGCAGCAGGGATGGGGCAGCTGGAAAAAACTATGGCTACACCTTC. Encoded protein: CASSRDGAAGKNYGYTF.

The CDR3 loop is CASSSGQGSDEQYV. The DNA for the CDR3 is TGTGCCAGCAGCTCGGGACAGGGGTCCGACGAGCAGTACGTC. This chain uses TRBV7-9 with TRBJ2-7; 10 nucleotides agree with TRBD1. Germline CDR1 reads SEHNR; CDR2 reads FQNEAQ (reference sequence). J was trimmed by 5 bases and V by 4 bases; bases with no gene match: 5. CDR3 length: 14 residues.

The gene calls are TRBV5-4 and TRBJ1-5; D is ambiguous. The CDR3 spans 16 residues. The germline V and J ends were trimmed by 4 bases and 1 base, with 15 bases remaining between them. Germline V CDR1 and CDR2: SGHNT, YYREEE (reference sequence). The CDR3 nucleotides are TGTGCCAGCAGCCCGTCCCCCCAGTCCAGCAATCAGCCCCAGCATTTT. This translates into CASSPSPQSSNQPQHF.

V is TRBV19 and J is TRBJ2-1, with TRBD1 as a possible D gene (6 bases). CDR1 and CDR2 from the germline V gene are LNHDA and SQIVND (reference sequence). The CDR3 covers 16 residues. V lost 4 bases to trimming and J lost 7 bases, with 20 bases between them. DNA of the CDR3: TGTGCCAGTAGTAGACACTCGGGCAGGGGTCCAAATGAGCAGTTCTTC. Translating it yields CASSRHSGRGPNEQFF.

V gene TRBV28 combines with J gene TRBJ1-2; possible D gene TRBD1, 6 bases. The CDR3 has 16 residues. Germline loops: CDR1 MDHEN, CDR2 SYDVKM. V lost 5 bases, J lost 4 bases, and 20 bases lay in between. The CDR3 nucleotides are TGTGCCAGCAGTCCACTGCAACAGGGTGTAACCTATGGCTACACCTTC. Translating gives CASSPLQQGVTYGYTF.

The J gene is TRBJ1-1, the V gene TRBV19, with D possibly matching TRBD1 (5 bases). Trimming removed 5 bases at V and 9 bases at J, with 13 bases between. There are 12 residues in the CDR3. Germline loops: CDR1 LNHDA, CDR2 SQIVND (reference sequence). The CDR3: CASSFYGAQAFF. The CDR3 nucleotides read TGTGCCAGTAGTTTCTATGGGGCTCAAGCTTTCTTT.

V is TRBV5-1 and J is TRBJ2-2, with TRBD1 identical over 8 bases. The CDR3 consists of 17 residues. Trimming cost V 7 bases and J 3 bases; bases outside gene matches: 14. Germline loops: CDR1 SGHRS, CDR2 YFSETQ. CDR3 nucleotide sequence: TGCGCCAGCGATCTAGGACAGGGAGGATTTCACACCGGGGAGCTGTTTTTT. It is translated as CASDLGQGGFHTGELFF.

This sequence joins TRBV7-2 and TRBJ2-5; 13 bases agree with TRBD2. J was trimmed by 7 bases and V by 7 bases; bases with no gene match: 15. The germline CDR1 and CDR2 sequences are SGHTA and FQGNSA. The CDR3 covers 17 residues. The CDR3 DNA reads TGTGCCAGCAAGACTAGCGGGAGGCCGGGGACGATCGGGACCCAGTACTTC. Translated: CASKTSGRPGTIGTQYF. Drawing the rest from reference TRBV7-2 and TRBJ2-5, the complete variable domain is GAGVSQSPSNKVTEKGKDVELRCDPISGHTALYWYRQSLGQGLEFLIYFQGNSAPDKSGLPSDRFSAERTGGSVSTLTIQRTQQEDSAVYLCASKTSGRPGTIGTQYFGPGTRLLVL.

The V gene is TRBV5-4, the J gene TRBJ2-7; tentatively, D is TRBD2 (6 bases). In germline, CDR1 is SGHNT, CDR2 YYREEE (reference sequence). The CDR3 is made up of 13 amino acids. Between the trimmed V and J ends, which lost 4 bases and 0 bases, there was a span of 8 bases. CDR3 nucleotides: TGTGCCAGCAGCCGGGAGTTCTCCTACGAGCAGTACTTC. Residues: CASSREFSYEQYF. The full variable domain, completed using reference TRBV5-4 and TRBJ2-7, is ETGVTQSPTHLIKTRGQQVTLRCSSQSGHNTVSWYQQALGQGPQFIFQYYREEENGRGNFPPRFSGLQFPNYSSELNVNALELDDSALYLCASSREFSYEQYFGPGTRLTVT.

This chain connects TRBV27 to TRBJ2-2; 9 bases are a match to TRBD1. The CDR3 is made up of 17 amino acids. The V and J ends lost 0 bases and 5 bases, in that order; junction bases with no gene match: 7. CDR1 MNHEY and CDR2 SMNVEV come from the germline V gene (reference sequence). The CDR3 DNA is TGTGCCAGCAGTTTATCTTTGGGACAGGGTTGGACCGGGGAGCTGTTTTTT. Its protein product is CASSLSLGQGWTGELFF.

The chain is built from TRBV2 and TRBJ2-1; TRBD1 agrees at 10 bases. Trimming removed 5 bases from V and 4 bases from J; junction bases left unmatched: 5. This CDR3 spans 15 amino acids. Germline V lookup: CDR1 SNHLY, CDR2 FYNNEI. The CDR3 nucleotides are TGTGCCAGCAGTCTTCGACAGGGGGCATACAATGAGCAGTTCTTC. This gives the protein CASSLRQGAYNEQFF.

The CDR3 spells CASSLGPGYGNQPQHF. The CDR3 region has the DNA TGCGCCAGCAGCTTGGGTCCAGGGTATGGCAATCAGCCCCAGCATTTT. The V and J genes are TRBV5-1 and TRBJ1-5; possible D gene TRBD1, 5 bases. The V and J ends lost 0 bases and 2 bases respectively, with 12 bases between them. The length of the CDR3 is 16 residues. The germline V gene has CDR1 SGHRS and CDR2 YFSETQ.

This chain links TRBV7-9 with TRBJ1-5, with TRBD1 as a possible D gene (5 bases). The CDR3 length is 13 residues. The V end lost 3 bases, the J end lost 5 bases, and 8 bases lay between the germline ends. Germline V lookup: CDR1 SEHNR, CDR2 FQNEAQ (reference sequence). Written as DNA, the CDR3 is TGTGCCAGCAGCTTGCGGGGGGATCAGCCCCAGCATTTT. Its translation: CASSLRGDQPQHF.

The chain links TRBV19 to TRBJ1-2; D not resolved. CDR1 LNHDA and CDR2 SQIVND come from the germline V gene (reference sequence). The CDR3 consists of 15 residues. V lost 5 bases and J lost 6, with 19 bases in between. CDR3 in amino acids: CASSSQHIKANGYTF. CDR3 nucleotides: TGTGCCAGTAGTTCCCAACATATTAAAGCGAATGGCTACACCTTC.

The chain recombines TRBV24-1 with TRBJ1-2; 11 nucleotides align to TRBD1. This CDR3 region has 16 residues. The germline gives CDR1 KGHDR, CDR2 SFDVKD. With V trimmed by 4 bases and J by 4 bases, 7 bases remained unmatched. The CDR3 loop is CATSDRQGTGGYGYTF. For the CDR3, the DNA is TGTGCCACCAGTGACCGCCAAGGGACAGGGGGCTATGGCTACACCTTC.

J is TRBJ1-2 and V is TRBV5-6; a weak D match, TRBD1 (6 bases). From germline, CDR1 is SGHDT and CDR2 YYEEEE. The V and J ends lost 4 bases and 1 base respectively, with 17 bases between them. This CDR3 spans 16 amino acids. CDR3 sequence: CASSTLRGTLNYGYTF. CDR3 DNA: TGTGCCAGCAGCACGTTAAGGGGGACCCTTAACTATGGCTACACCTTC. Variable domain in full (rest from reference TRBV5-6 and TRBJ1-2): DAGVTQSPTHLIKTRGQQVTLRCSPKSGHDTVSWYQQALGQGPQFIFQYYEEEERQRGNFPDRFSGHQFPNYSSELNVNALLLGDSALYLCASSTLRGTLNYGYTFGSGTRLTVV.

This clone appeared a few times. This chain connects TRBV7-9 to TRBJ1-5; D is possibly TRBD1 (5 bases). The germline V and J ends were trimmed by 5 bases and 0 bases, with 14 bases remaining between them. Germline values: CDR1 SEHNR, CDR2 FQNEAQ (reference sequence). The CDR3 consists of 16 residues. The CDR3 spells CASSLSGGYSNQPQHF. In nucleotides, the CDR3 is TGTGCCAGCAGCCTCTCCGGGGGGTATAGCAATCAGCCCCAGCATTTT.

This clone was found a few times. The chain recombines TRBV10-1 with TRBJ2-7, with a tentative D call TRBD1 (5 bases). With 9 bases removed from V and 1 base from J, the gap between germline ends came to 10 bases. Germline V gene lookup returns CDR1 WNHNN and CDR2 SYGVQD (reference sequence). The CDR3 runs 12 residues. The chain's CDR3 is CASAAGSYEQYF. The CDR3 nucleotides are TGCGCCAGTGCGGCAGGGTCCTACGAGCAGTACTTC.

The chain employs TRBV19 and TRBJ2-3; D uncertain. The length of the CDR3 is 11 residues. V shed 4 bases and J shed 5 bases, with 4 bases lying between them. Germline CDR1 LNHDA, CDR2 SQIVND (reference sequence). The CDR3 here is CASSTLDTQYF. The CDR3 coding sequence is TGTGCCAGTAGTACCCTAGATACGCAGTATTTT.

The chain recombines TRBV30 with TRBJ1-2; TRBD1 aligns across 10 bases. Germline trimming cut 5 bases from V and 2 bases from J; bases unmatched to any gene: 5. The CDR3 consists of 14 residues. Per the germline V gene, CDR1 is GTSNPN and CDR2 is SVGIG (reference sequence). Here the CDR3 DNA reads TGTGCCTGGGCGCCGGGACAGGGGAACTATGGCTACACCTTC. This gives the protein CAWAPGQGNYGYTF.

The rearrangement uses TRBV6-5 and TRBJ2-7; D unresolved. The CDR3 totals 14 residues. Germline V gives CDR1 MNHEY, CDR2 SVGAGI. V was pared by 5 bases and J by 2 bases, with 13 bases between. CDR3 in DNA: TGTGCCAGCAGTCGCCGGGTTCCACCCTACGAGCAGTACTTC. Translating it yields CASSRRVPPYEQYF.

The chain recombines TRBV24-1 with TRBJ1-4; D is unresolved. V was pared by 9 bases and J by 1 base, with 23 bases between. Germline CDR1 and CDR2: KGHDR and SFDVKD. CDR3 length: 18 amino acids. CDR3 nucleotide sequence: TGTGCCACCCCGGAGTTGGAACCAAATAGGAGAACTAATGAAAAACTGTTTTTT. It codes for CATPELEPNRRTNEKLFF.

The CDR3 nucleotides are TGTGCCAGCAGACAGGCCGCCACAGATACGCAGTATTTT. Translation gives CASRQAATDTQYF. The V gene is TRBV27, the J gene TRBJ2-3; D may be TRBD1 (5 bases). Trimming stripped 6 bases from V and 2 bases from J, with 9 bases between. Germline assignment: CDR1 MNHEY and CDR2 SMNVEV (reference sequence). The CDR3 covers 13 residues.

This chain uses TRBV27 with TRBJ2-7; the D gene is possibly TRBD2 (5 bases). Trimming removed 6 bases at V and 2 bases at J, with 8 bases between. Germline CDR1 is MNHEY and CDR2 is SMNVEV (reference sequence). The CDR3 spans 12 residues. The CDR3 sequence: CASRRGPYEQYF. CDR3 sequence (DNA): TGTGCCAGCAGGAGAGGGCCCTACGAGCAGTACTTC.

V usage is TRBV29-1 and J usage is TRBJ1-4; D remains unclear. V dropped 7 bases and J dropped 8 bases, with 11 bases sitting between them. The germline V gene has CDR1 SQVTM and CDR2 ANQGSEA. The CDR3 is made up of 11 amino acids. In DNA, the CDR3 is TGCAGCGCCCAGTCGGGAGAAAAACTGTTTTTT. It codes for CSAQSGEKLFF.